The sequence of this T cell receptor beta chain was determined in a study of early T cells in non-severe SARS-CoV-2 infection. Tagging with unique molecular identifiers was applied to individual cDNA molecules. One entry per CDR3 protein, called by TCRdb with MiXCR from the 5' RACE reads. The repertoire consists of tens of thousands of distinct CDR3 sequences, with 9.5% to 10% occurring once and the leading ten covering approximately 15%. Germline CDR1 and CDR2: SGDLS and YYNGEE. This CDR3 has 11 amino acids. The germline V and J ends were trimmed by 7 bases and 6 bases, with 10 bases remaining between them. This clonotype is deemed medium-sized (0.01 to 0.1%).

The clonotype originates from an adult who was a healthcare worker with PCR-confirmed SARS-CoV-2 infection or an uninfected control (not recorded which). The material sequenced was whole blood. The chain combines TRBV9 with TRBJ1-1; no firm D call. In nucleotides, the CDR3 is TGTGCCAGCGGAAGGGCGGCTGAAGCTTTCTTT. Protein sequence: CASGRAAEAFF.